A single sample is the source of the 17 T cell receptor beta chains below, sequenced in a study of Ad26.COV2.S vaccination and SARS-CoV-2 variants (dated by TCRdb to about 2021). The protocol used for the library was the immunoSEQ multiplex PCR assay. As stored in TCRdb, this immuneACCESS dataset retains in-frame rearrangements with V and J assigned. A fraction of the clones does not appear; measured against another copy, unresolved V genes explain less than half of the discrepancy, and the remainder lacks a known reason. This sample lists around 370,000 clones; around 83% were detected once. 2.5% to 3.5% of the sample lies in the top ten. The intended sense of this specimen's treatment or condition label: around 19 received Ad26.COV2.S at low or high dose, single or two shots; 5 received placebo; per-sample allocation not given. Repertoires of vaccine and placebo recipients were sequenced from samples taken on day 63 after the first injection.

Sequences were derived from peripheral blood, sampled in a trial of Ad26.COV2.S vaccine versus placebo. These receptors were collected from a person between 18 and 65 years old who received the Ad26.COV2.S COVID-19 vaccine or a placebo.

The genes are TRBV5-1 and TRBJ2-7, with 7 bases fitting TRBD2. CDR3 length: 17 amino acids. CDR1 is SGHRS and CDR2 is YFSETQ in the germline V gene. Unmatched junction bases numbered 17, after V lost 3 bases and J lost 5 bases. The CDR3 is CASSSPRGRDFSDEQYF. The CDR3 bases are TGCGCCAGCAGCTCACCTCGGGGGAGGGACTTTTCGGACGAGCAGTACTTC.

The rearrangement links TRBV28 to TRBJ2-7, with TRBD1 matching over 8 bases. CDR1 is MDHEN and CDR2 is SYDVKM in the germline V gene. CDR3 size: 14 residues. V was pared by 9 bases and J by 0 bases, with 7 bases of the junction left unmatched. The DNA of the CDR3 is TGTGCCAGTCTCGACAGGGGTAGCTCCTACGAGCAGTACTTC. The encoded protein is CASLDRGSSYEQYF. Together with reference TRBV28 and TRBJ2-7, the CDR3 gives the full variable domain: DVKVTQSSRYLVKRTGEKVFLECVQDMDHENMFWYRQDPGLGLRLIYFSYDVKMKEKGDIPEGYSVSREKKERFSLILESASTNQTSMYLCASLDRGSSYEQYFGPGTRLTVT.

The genes are TRBV18 and TRBJ1-1; no clear D gene. V was cut by 3 bases and J by 2 bases, with 10 bases left in between. Germline lookup yields CDR1 KGHSH and CDR2 LQKENI. The CDR3 runs 14 residues. The CDR3 here is CASSPGLSNTEAFF. The CDR3 coding sequence is TGTGCCAGCTCACCGGGCCTTTCCAACACTGAAGCTTTCTTT.

This chain uses TRBV2 with TRBJ2-3; 7 bases line up with TRBD1. Trimming took 6 bases from V and 8 from J; bases not matched to a gene: 17. Germline V gene data show CDR1 as SNHLY and CDR2 as FYNNEI. CDR3 size: 16 residues. The CDR3 region has the DNA TGTGCCAGCAGAACAGGGGCCTCCAACGCCCCCGGTACGCAGTATTTT. Encoded protein: CASRTGASNAPGTQYF.

The genes are TRBV11-2 and TRBJ2-1; TRBD2 aligns across 7 bases. This CDR3 has 16 residues. From germline, CDR1 is SGHAT and CDR2 FQNNGV. The V gene end was trimmed by 2 bases and the J gene end by 4 bases; junction bases not matched to a gene: 8. This chain's CDR3 is CASSLSGTGPYNEQFF. The CDR3 DNA follows: TGTGCCAGCAGCTTAAGCGGGACTGGCCCTTACAATGAGCAGTTCTTC.

The genes are TRBV7-6 and TRBJ1-2, with no clear D. Germline loops: CDR1 SGHVS, CDR2 FNYEAQ. V lost 1 base, J lost 4 bases, and 16 bases lay in between. The CDR3 loop spans 16 amino acids. CDR3 nucleotide sequence: TGTGCCAGCAGCTTAGAATCGGGGTACAGTTCCTATGGCTACACCTTC. This gives the protein CASSLESGYSSYGYTF.

The rearrangement joins TRBV12-3 or TRBV12-4 to TRBJ1-2, with 7 bases aligning to TRBD1. CDR3 length: 13 residues. V dropped 5 bases and J dropped 4; count of bases not matched to a gene: 4. The DNA for the CDR3 is TGTGCCAGCAGTCTCTACAGGGGCTATGGCTACACCTTC. This sequence encodes CASSLYRGYGYTF.

The chain joins TRBV3-1 (or the pseudogene TRBV3-2) to TRBJ1-1; TRBD1 is a possible D gene (5 bases). CDR3 size: 14 residues. V was clipped by 4 bases and J by 6 bases, with 15 bases between them. From germline, CDR1 is LGHDT and CDR2 YNNKEL (reference sequence). The CDR3 spells CASSPLLGVSEAFF. The CDR3 DNA follows: TGTGCCAGCAGCCCCCTCCTAGGGGTGTCTGAAGCTTTCTTT.

This chain joins TRBV27 and TRBJ1-4; D may be TRBD1 (5 bases). This CDR3 region has 18 residues. V gave up 3 bases and J gave up 1 base, with 18 bases separating them. CDR1 MNHEY and CDR2 SMNVEV come from the germline V gene (reference sequence). The CDR3 DNA follows: TGTGCCAGCAGTTTGTGGGGGACGGTCCATGGAACTAATGAAAAACTGTTTTTT. It encodes CASSLWGTVHGTNEKLFF.

In its sample, this clone was seen once. The rearrangement links TRBV27 to TRBJ2-3; D unclear. Per germline, CDR1 MNHEY and CDR2 SMNVEV (reference sequence). V dropped 2 bases and J dropped 9 bases, with 9 bases sitting between them. This CDR3 has 12 amino acids. CDR3 nucleotide sequence: TGTGCCAGCAGTTTAAGGGCCGAGACGCAGTATTTT. This translates into CASSLRAETQYF.

This chain joins TRBV6-5 and TRBJ2-1, with a possible D match to TRBD1 (5 bases). V was trimmed by 0 bases and J by 8 bases, leaving 8 bases between them. CDR3 size: 13 residues. Germline lookup yields CDR1 MNHEY and CDR2 SVGAGI. As DNA, the CDR3 is TGTGCCAGCAGTTACTCACTGGGGCATGAGCAGTTCTTC. This translates into CASSYSLGHEQFF.

The chain links TRBV19 to TRBJ2-1, with 13 bases aligning to TRBD2. The germline gives CDR1 LNHDA, CDR2 SQIVND (reference sequence). J gave up 5 bases and V 4 bases, and 8 bases lay outside the gene matches. The CDR3 has 17 amino acids. In DNA form, the CDR3 reads TGTGCCAGTAGTACTCCGGGACTAGCGGGGATAGACAATGAGCAGTTCTTC. This encodes CASSTPGLAGIDNEQFF.

The chain is built from TRBV2 and TRBJ2-7; 7 nucleotides match TRBD1. After removal of 4 bases from V and 0 bases from J, the junction contained 6 bases not matched to a gene. The CDR3 runs to 15 residues. Germline loops: CDR1 SNHLY, CDR2 FYNNEI. CDR3 sequence (DNA): TGTGCCAGCAGTGCACTTCGACAGGGCTCCTACGAGCAGTACTTC. It yields the protein CASSALRQGSYEQYF. Filled out from reference TRBV2 and TRBJ2-7, the complete variable domain reads EPEVTQTPSHQVTQMGQEVILRCVPISNHLYFYWYRQILGQKVEFLVSFYNNEISEKSEIFDDQFSVERPDGSNFTLKIRSTKLEDSAMYFCASSALRQGSYEQYFGPGTRLTVT.

This clone occurred once. The chain is built from TRBV19 and TRBJ1-1; 9 bases are a match to TRBD1. With V trimmed by 4 bases and J by 4 bases, 7 bases remained unmatched. Germline CDR1 is LNHDA and CDR2 is SQIVND (reference sequence). The length of the CDR3 is 15 residues. The CDR3 sequence: CASSRDREGGTEAFF. Written as DNA, the CDR3 is TGTGCCAGTAGTAGGGACAGGGAAGGGGGCACTGAAGCTTTCTTT.

V usage is TRBV2 and J usage is TRBJ1-4; D not resolved. The CDR3 extends over 14 amino acids. The germline V and J ends were trimmed by 4 bases and 0 bases, with 6 bases remaining between them. Germline lookup yields CDR1 SNHLY and CDR2 FYNNEI. The CDR3 DNA sequence: TGTGCCAGCAGTGTCGGGGCAACTAATGAAAAACTGTTTTTT. Its translation is CASSVGATNEKLFF.

This sequence joins TRBV5-6 and TRBJ1-2, with D perhaps TRBD1 (5 bases). The CDR3 runs to 16 residues. The V end lost 4 bases, the J end lost 4 bases, and 20 bases lay between the germline ends. Germline V lookup: CDR1 SGHDT, CDR2 YYEEEE. The CDR3 DNA reads TGTGCCAGCAGCCCCTCGGGGGAGGGCAACCTCTATGGCTACACCTTC. Translating gives CASSPSGEGNLYGYTF.

The chain carries TRBV18 and TRBJ2-3; D is ambiguous. The germline CDR1 and CDR2 sequences are KGHSH and LQKENI. This CDR3 contains 12 residues. Trimming shortened V by 2 bases and J by 5 bases, and 5 bases separated the two germline ends. The CDR3 coding sequence is TGTGCCAGCTCACCAGACGGAGATACGCAGTATTTT. Residues: CASSPDGDTQYF.